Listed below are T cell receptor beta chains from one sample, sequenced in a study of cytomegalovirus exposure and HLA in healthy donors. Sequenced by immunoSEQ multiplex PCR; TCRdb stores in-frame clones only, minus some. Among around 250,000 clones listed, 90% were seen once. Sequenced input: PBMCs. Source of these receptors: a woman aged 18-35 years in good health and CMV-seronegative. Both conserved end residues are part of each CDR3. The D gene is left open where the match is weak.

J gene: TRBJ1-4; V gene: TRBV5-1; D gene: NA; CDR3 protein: CASSLVAGTNEKLFF
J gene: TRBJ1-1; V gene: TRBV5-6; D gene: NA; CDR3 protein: CASSLDRRFTFTEAFF
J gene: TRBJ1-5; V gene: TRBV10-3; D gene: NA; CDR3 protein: CAISGGEGHSNQPQHF
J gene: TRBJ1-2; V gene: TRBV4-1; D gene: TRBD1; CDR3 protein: CASSLGQAGPNYGYTF
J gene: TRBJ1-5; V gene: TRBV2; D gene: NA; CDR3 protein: CASSENQGNQPQHF
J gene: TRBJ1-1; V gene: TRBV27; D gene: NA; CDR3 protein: CASSSSTGYNTEAFF
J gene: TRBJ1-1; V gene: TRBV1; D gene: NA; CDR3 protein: CTSSQVEQGGTEAFF
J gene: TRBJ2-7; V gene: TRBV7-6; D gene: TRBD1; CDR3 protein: CASSSHPGGTYEQYF
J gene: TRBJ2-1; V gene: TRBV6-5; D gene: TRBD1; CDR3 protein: CASSRQGPYNEQFF
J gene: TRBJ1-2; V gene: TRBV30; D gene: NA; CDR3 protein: CAWREGANYGYTF
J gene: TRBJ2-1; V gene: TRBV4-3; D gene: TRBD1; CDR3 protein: CASSNTPGQGVGEQFF
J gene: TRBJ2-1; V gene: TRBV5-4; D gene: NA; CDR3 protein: CASSLSRGVSYNEQFF
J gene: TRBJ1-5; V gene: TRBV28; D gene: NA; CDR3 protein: CASSRPGAQHF
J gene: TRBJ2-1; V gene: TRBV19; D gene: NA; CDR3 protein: CASSIVAGDYNEQFF
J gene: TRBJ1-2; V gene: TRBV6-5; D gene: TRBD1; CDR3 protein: CASSIEQGGYGYTF
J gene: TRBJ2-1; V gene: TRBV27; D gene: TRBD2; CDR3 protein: CASRVSGLTYNEQFF
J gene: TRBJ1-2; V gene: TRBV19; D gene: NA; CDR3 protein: CASSPRGGPYGYTF
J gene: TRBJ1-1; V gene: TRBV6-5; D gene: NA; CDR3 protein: CASSYSRGGTEAFF
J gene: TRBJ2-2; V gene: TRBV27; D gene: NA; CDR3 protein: CASSTGTSTGELFF
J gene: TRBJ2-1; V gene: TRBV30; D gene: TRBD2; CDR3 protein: CAWSVLPGLAVGYEQFF
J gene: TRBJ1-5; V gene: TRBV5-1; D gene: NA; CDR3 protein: CASSPEGVGRNQPQHF
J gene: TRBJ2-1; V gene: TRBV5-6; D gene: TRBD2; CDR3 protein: CASSMTSTDQFF
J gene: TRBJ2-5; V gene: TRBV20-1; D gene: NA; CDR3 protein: CSAPLQETQYF
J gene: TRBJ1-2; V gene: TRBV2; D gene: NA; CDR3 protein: CASSEFLDGYTF
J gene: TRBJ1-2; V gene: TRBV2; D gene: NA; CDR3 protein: CAILPYPDSPYGYTF
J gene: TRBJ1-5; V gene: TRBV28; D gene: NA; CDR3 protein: CASSLVASNQPQHF
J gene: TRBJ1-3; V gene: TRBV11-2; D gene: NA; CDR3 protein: CASSFDWVSGNTIYF
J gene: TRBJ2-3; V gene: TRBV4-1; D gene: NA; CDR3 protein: CASSLGSVLVWADTQYF
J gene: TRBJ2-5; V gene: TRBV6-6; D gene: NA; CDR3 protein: CASSGEAQETQYF
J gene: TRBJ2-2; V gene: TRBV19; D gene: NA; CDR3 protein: CASSKGVWQPGTGELFF
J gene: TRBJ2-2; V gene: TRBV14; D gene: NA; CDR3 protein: CASSQGVRADTGELFF
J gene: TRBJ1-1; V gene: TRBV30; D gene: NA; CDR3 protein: CAWSVRGGTEAFF
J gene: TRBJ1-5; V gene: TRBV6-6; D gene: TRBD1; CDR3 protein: CAASRDRDQPQHF
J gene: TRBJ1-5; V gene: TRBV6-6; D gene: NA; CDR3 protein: CASSYGLGGSNQPQHF
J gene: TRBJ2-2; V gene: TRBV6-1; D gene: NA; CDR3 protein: CASSATRGWGLANTGELFF
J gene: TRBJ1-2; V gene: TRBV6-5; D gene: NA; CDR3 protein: CASSYSPENYGYTF
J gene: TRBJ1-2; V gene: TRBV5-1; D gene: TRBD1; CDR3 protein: CASSSGQPYGYTF